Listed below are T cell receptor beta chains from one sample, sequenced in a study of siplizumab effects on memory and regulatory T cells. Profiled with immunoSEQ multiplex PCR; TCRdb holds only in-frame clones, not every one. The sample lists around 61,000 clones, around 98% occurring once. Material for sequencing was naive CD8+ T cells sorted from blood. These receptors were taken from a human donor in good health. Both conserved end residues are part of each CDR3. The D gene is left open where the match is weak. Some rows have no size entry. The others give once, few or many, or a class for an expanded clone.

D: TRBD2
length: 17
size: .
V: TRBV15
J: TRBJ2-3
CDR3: CATSREGGSGRADTQYF
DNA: TGTGCCACCAGCAGAGAGGGAGGTAGCGGGAGGGCGGATACGCAGTATTTT

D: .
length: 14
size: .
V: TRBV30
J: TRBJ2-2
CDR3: CAWQDTAAGGELFF
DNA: TGTGCCTGGCAGGACACAGCGGCAGGAGGGGAGCTGTTTTTT

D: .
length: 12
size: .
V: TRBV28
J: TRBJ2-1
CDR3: CASSLSGNEQFF
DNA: TGTGCCAGCAGTTTATCGGGTAATGAGCAGTTCTTC

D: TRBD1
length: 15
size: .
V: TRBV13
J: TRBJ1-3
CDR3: CASSIAGTAGNTIYF
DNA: TGTGCCAGCAGCATAGCCGGGACAGCTGGAAACACCATATATTTT

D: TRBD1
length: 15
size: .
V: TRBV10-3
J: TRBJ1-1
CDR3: CAISDPQGGITEAFF
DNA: TGTGCCATCAGTGACCCACAGGGGGGGATCACTGAAGCTTTCTTT

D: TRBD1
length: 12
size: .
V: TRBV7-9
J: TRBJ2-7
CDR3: CASNRQGYEQYF
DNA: TGTGCCAGCAATCGACAGGGGTACGAGCAGTACTTC

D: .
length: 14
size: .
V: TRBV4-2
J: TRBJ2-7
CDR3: CASSQDPSAYEQYF
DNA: TGTGCCAGCAGCCAAGACCCTAGCGCCTACGAGCAGTACTTC

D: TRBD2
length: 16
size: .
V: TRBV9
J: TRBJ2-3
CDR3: CASSDSGRTYTDTQYF
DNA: TGTGCCAGCAGCGATAGCGGGAGGACCTACACAGATACGCAGTATTTT

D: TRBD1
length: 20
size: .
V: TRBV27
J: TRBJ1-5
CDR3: CASSLSPPGQGAYSNQPQHF
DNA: TGTGCCAGCAGTTTATCACCGCCGGGACAGGGGGCATATAGCAATCAGCCCCAGCATTTT

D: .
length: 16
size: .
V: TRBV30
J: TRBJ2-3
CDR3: CAWTRYNNPYTDTQYF
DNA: TGTGCCTGGACTCGTTATAATAACCCCTACACAGATACGCAGTATTTT

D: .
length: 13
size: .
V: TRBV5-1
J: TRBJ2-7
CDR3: CASSPGPEYEQYF
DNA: TGCGCCAGCAGTCCAGGACCCGAGTACGAGCAGTACTTC

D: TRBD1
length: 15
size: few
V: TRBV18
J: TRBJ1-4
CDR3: CASSPPGQGNEKLFF
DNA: TGTGCCAGCTCACCACCGGGACAGGGGAATGAAAAACTGTTTTTT

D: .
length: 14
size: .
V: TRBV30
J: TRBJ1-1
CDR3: CAWRLGALNTEAFF
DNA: TGTGCCTGGAGGTTGGGGGCTTTGAACACTGAAGCTTTCTTT

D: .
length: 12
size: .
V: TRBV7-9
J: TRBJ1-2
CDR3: CASEAGVYGYTF
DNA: TGTGCCAGCGAGGCAGGGGTATATGGCTACACCTTC

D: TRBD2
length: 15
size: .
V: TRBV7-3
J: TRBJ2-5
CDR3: CASSRGLADQETRYF
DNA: TGTGCCAGCAGCCGGGGACTAGCGGATCAAGAGACCCGGTACTTC

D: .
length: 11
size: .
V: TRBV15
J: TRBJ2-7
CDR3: CATSGSYEQYF
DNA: TGTGCCACCAGCGGTAGCTACGAGCAGTACTTC

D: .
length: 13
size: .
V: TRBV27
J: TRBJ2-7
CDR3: CASSLSGAYEQYF
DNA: TGTGCCAGCAGTTTATCTGGAGCCTACGAGCAGTACTTC

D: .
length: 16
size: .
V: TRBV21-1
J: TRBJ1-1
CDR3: CASSHRRRVSDTEAFF
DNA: TGTGCCAGCAGCCACCGGCGAAGGGTAAGCGACACTGAAGCTTTCTTT

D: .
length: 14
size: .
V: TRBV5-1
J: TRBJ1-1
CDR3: CASSPEGMNTEAFF
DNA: TGCGCCAGCAGCCCCGAAGGCATGAACACTGAAGCTTTCTTT

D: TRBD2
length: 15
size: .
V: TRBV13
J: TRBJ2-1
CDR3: CASSLGLAGGNEQFF
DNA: TGTGCCAGCAGCTTAGGTCTAGCGGGTGGGAATGAGCAGTTCTTC

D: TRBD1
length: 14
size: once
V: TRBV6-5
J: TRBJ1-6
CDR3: CASSSGTGDSPLHF
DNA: TGTGCCAGCAGTTCCGGGACAGGTGATTCACCCCTCCACTTT

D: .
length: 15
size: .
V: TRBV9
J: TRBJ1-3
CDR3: CASSSDAGAGNTIYF
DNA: TGTGCCAGCAGCTCAGACGCGGGGGCTGGAAACACCATATATTTT

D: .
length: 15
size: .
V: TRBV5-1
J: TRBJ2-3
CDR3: CASSLFSGEGDTQYF
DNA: TGCGCCAGCAGCTTGTTCTCAGGGGAGGGTGATACGCAGTATTTT

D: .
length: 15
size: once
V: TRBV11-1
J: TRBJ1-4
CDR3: CASSVSRDDNEKLFF
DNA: TGTGCCAGCAGCGTAAGCCGGGATGACAATGAAAAACTGTTTTTT

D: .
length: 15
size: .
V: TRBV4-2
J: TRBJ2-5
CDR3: CASSQEGRDQETQYF
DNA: TGTGCCAGCAGCCAAGAAGGGCGAGACCAAGAGACCCAGTACTTC

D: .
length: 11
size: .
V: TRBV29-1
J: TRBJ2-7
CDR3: CSVEDSYEQYF
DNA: TGCAGCGTCGAAGACAGCTACGAGCAGTACTTC

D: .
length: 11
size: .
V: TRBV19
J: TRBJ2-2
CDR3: CASGWTGELFF
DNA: TGTGCCAGCGGTTGGACCGGGGAGCTGTTTTTT

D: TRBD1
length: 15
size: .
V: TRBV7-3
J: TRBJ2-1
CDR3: CASSDGTGGWNEQFF
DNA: TGTGCCAGCAGCGACGGGACAGGGGGCTGGAATGAGCAGTTCTTC

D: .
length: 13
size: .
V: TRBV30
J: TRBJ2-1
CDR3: CAWSRQSHNEQFF
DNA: TGTGCCTGGAGTCGGCAGAGCCACAATGAGCAGTTCTTC

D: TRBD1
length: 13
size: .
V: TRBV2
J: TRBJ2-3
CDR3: CASPGQGADTQYF
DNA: TGTGCCAGTCCGGGACAGGGGGCAGATACGCAGTATTTT

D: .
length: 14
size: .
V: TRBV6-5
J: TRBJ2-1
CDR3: CASSYSGDANEQFF
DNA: TGTGCCAGCAGTTACTCGGGAGACGCCAATGAGCAGTTCTTC

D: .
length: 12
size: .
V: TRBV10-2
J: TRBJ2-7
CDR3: CASSDRFYEQYF
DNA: TGCGCCAGCAGTGACAGGTTTTACGAGCAGTACTTC

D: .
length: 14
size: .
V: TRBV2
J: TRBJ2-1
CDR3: CASTTSKPGNEQFF
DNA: TGTGCCAGCACGACGAGTAAGCCGGGTAATGAGCAGTTCTTC

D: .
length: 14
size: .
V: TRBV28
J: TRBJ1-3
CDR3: CASSLTGTGNTIYF
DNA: TGTGCCAGCAGTTTAACAGGGACCGGAAACACCATATATTTT

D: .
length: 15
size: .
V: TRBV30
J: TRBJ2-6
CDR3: CAWTGPSSGANVLTF
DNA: TGTGCCTGGACGGGACCGAGCTCTGGGGCCAACGTCCTGACTTTC

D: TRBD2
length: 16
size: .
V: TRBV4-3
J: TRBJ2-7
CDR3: CASSQDRASGVDEQYF
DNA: TGCGCCAGCAGCCAAGATCGGGCTAGCGGAGTCGACGAGCAGTACTTC

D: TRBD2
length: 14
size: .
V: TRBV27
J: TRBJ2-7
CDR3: CASSKTSGSYEQYF
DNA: TGTGCCAGCAGTAAGACTAGCGGGAGCTACGAGCAGTACTTC

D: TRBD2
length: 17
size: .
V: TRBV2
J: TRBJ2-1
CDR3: CASRQTGLAGGNNEQFF
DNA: TGTGCCAGCAGACAAACAGGACTAGCGGGGGGAAACAATGAGCAGTTCTTC

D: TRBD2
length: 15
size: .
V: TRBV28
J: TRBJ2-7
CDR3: CASSPILAGPYEQYF
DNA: TGTGCCAGCAGTCCTATTTTAGCGGGACCTTACGAGCAGTACTTC

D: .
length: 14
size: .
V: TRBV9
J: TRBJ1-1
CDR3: CASSVGGVNTEAFF
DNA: TGTGCCAGCAGCGTAGGGGGAGTGAACACTGAAGCTTTCTTT

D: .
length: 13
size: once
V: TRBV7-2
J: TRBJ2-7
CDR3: CASSLAVDYEQYF
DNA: TGTGCCAGCAGCTTAGCGGTCGACTACGAGCAGTACTTC

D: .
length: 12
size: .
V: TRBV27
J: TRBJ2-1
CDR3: CASSYGIDEQFF
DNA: TGTGCCAGCAGTTACGGTATCGATGAGCAGTTCTTC

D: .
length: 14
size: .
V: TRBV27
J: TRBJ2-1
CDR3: CASRRSLGYNEQFF
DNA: TGTGCCAGCCGCCGGTCGCTCGGCTACAATGAGCAGTTCTTC

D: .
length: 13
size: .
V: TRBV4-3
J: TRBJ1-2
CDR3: CASSPQTNYGYTF
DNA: TGCGCCAGCAGCCCGCAGACTAACTATGGCTACACCTTC

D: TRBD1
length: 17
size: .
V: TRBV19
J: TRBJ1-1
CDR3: CASSPILPTGLSTEAFF
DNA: TGTGCCAGTAGCCCAATCCTCCCGACAGGGCTGAGCACTGAAGCTTTCTTT

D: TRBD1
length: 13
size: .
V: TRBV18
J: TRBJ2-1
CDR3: CASSPPVRGEQFF
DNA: TGTGCCAGCTCACCACCGGTCAGGGGGGAGCAGTTCTTC

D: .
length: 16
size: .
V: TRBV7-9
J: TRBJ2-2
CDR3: CASSLGQPRDTGELFF
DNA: TGTGCCAGCAGCTTAGGGCAGCCCCGGGACACCGGGGAGCTGTTTTTT

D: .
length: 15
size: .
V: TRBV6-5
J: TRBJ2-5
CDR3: CASSYSIAREETQYF
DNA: TGTGCCAGCAGTTACTCGATTGCCAGGGAAGAGACCCAGTACTTC

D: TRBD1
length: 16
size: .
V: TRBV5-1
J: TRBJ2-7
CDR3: CASSSTWGGQGEEQYF
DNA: TGCGCCAGCAGCTCCACGTGGGGGGGACAGGGAGAAGAGCAGTACTTC

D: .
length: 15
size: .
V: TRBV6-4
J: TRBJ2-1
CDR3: CASSPFMGNYNEQFF
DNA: TGTGCCAGCAGCCCCTTTATGGGAAACTACAATGAGCAGTTCTTC

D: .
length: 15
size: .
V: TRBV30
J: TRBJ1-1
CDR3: CAWSFGSVGNTEAFF
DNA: TGTGCCTGGAGTTTCGGCTCAGTGGGGAACACTGAAGCTTTCTTT

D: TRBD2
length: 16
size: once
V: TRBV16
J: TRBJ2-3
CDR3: CASSLSFAGEADTQYF
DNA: TGTGCCAGCAGCCTCTCGTTCGCGGGAGAGGCAGATACGCAGTATTTT

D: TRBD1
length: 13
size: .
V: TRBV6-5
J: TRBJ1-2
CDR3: CASSYGQGSSYTF
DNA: TGTGCCAGCAGTTACGGACAGGGGAGCAGCTACACCTTC

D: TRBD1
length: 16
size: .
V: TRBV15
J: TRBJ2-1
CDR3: CATSREVGTAYNEQFF
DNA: TGTGCCACCAGCAGAGAAGTAGGGACAGCCTACAATGAGCAGTTCTTC